Sequencing of this T cell receptor (beta chain) was carried out in a study of blood T cell repertoires in COVID-19. Measured with immunoSEQ multiplex PCR; TCRdb has only the in-frame clones, and not every one. The sample holds about 80,000 clones, around four fifths seen once. The CDR3 is made up of 16 amino acids. Trimming pared 0 bases from V and 4 bases from J, leaving 15 bases between. Germline V gene lookup returns CDR1 MNHNS and CDR2 SASEGT. The sample was peripheral blood. The chain is built from TRBV6-1 and TRBJ1-1; no reliable D call. This receptor was obtained from a man aged 80 or over with active or convalescent COVID-19. Here the CDR3 reads CASSEAMPRSVTEAFF. For the CDR3, the DNA is TGTGCCAGCAGTGAAGCGATGCCCCGGTCGGTCACTGAAGCTTTCTTT.